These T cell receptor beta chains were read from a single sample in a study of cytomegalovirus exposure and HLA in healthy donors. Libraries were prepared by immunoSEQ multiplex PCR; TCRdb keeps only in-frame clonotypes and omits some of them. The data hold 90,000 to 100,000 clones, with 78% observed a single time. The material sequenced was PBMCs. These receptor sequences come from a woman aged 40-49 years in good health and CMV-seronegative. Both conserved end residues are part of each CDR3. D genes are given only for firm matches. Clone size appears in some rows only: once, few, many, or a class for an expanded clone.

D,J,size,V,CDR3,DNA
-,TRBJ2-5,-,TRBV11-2,CASSLWGTGGETQYF,TGTGCCAGCAGCTTATGGGGCACTGGGGGGGAGACCCAGTACTTC
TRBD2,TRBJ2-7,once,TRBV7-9,CASSEAGGLIEQYF,TGTGCCAGCAGCGAAGCGGGAGGTCTAATCGAGCAGTACTTC
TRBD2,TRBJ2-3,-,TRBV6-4,CASSDSSGTTDTQYF,TGTGCCAGCAGTGACTCTAGCGGGACGACAGATACGCAGTATTTT
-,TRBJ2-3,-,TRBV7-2,CASSLETLHAGYF,TGTGCCAGCAGCTTAGAAACCCTCCACGCGGGGTATTTT
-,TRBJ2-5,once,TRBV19,CASSMRETQYF,TGTGCCAGTAGTATGAGGGAGACCCAGTACTTC
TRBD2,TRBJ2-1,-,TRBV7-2,CASSLASTGSGKQFF,TGTGCCAGCAGCTTAGCGTCAACGGGGAGCGGGAAGCAGTTCTTC
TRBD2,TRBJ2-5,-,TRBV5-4,CASSLAGGGIRETQYF,TGTGCCAGCAGCTTGGCGGGAGGGGGAATACGAGAGACCCAGTACTTC
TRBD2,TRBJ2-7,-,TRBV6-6,CASSYVLAGEIYEQYF,TGTGCCAGCAGTTATGTCCTAGCGGGAGAGATCTACGAGCAGTACTTC
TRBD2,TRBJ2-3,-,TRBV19,CASSRGTSGTRTDTQYF,TGTGCCAGTAGTAGAGGGACTAGCGGGACTCGCACAGATACGCAGTATTTT
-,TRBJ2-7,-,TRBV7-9,CASSSRGPSLHEQYF,TGTGCCAGCAGCTCCCGCGGGCCTTCTCTCCACGAGCAGTACTTC
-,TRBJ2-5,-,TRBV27,CASRIWGGPQETQYF,TGTGCCAGCAGAATCTGGGGGGGGCCGCAAGAGACCCAGTACTTC
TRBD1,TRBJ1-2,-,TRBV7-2,CASSPTLAGGRYGYTF,TGTGCCAGCAGCCCAACGCTGGCAGGGGGGAGGTATGGCTACACCTTC
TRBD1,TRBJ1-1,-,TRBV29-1,CSAGQGGALNTEAFF,TGCAGCGCAGGACAGGGAGGAGCCTTGAACACTGAAGCTTTCTTT
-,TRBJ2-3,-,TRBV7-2,CASSSQGDTQYF,TGTGCCAGCAGCTCACAGGGAGATACGCAGTATTTT
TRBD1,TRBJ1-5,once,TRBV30,CAWSAPWDRVKQPQHF,TGTGCCTGGAGTGCACCTTGGGACAGGGTTAAGCAGCCCCAGCATTTT
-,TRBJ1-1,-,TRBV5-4,CASSFLTEAFF,TGTGCCAGCAGCTTCCTCACTGAAGCTTTCTTT
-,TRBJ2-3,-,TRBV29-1,CSVLPDTQYF,TGCAGCGTCCTCCCAGATACGCAGTATTTT
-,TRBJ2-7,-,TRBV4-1,CASSQEQLGGYEQYF,TGCGCCAGCAGCCAAGAGCAGCTAGGGGGCTACGAGCAGTACTTC
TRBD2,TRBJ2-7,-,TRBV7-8,CASSLRGISGESYEQYF,TGTGCCAGCAGTCTGCGGGGGATCAGCGGGGAATCCTACGAGCAGTACTTC
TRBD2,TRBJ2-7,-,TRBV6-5,CASNVAGAYEQYF,TGTGCCAGCAACGTAGCGGGAGCCTACGAGCAGTACTTC
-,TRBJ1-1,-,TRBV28,CASSLPVNTEAFF,TGTGCCAGCAGTTTACCAGTGAACACTGAAGCTTTCTTT
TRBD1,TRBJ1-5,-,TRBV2,CASSGGTGGYQPQHF,TGTGCCAGCAGTGGAGGGACAGGCGGTTATCAGCCCCAGCATTTT
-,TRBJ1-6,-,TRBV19,CASSFLGSPLHF,TGTGCCAGTAGCTTCCTCGGTTCACCCCTCCACTTT
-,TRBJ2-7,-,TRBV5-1,CASSRQVEGEQYF,TGCGCCAGCAGCCGCCAAGTCGAGGGCGAGCAGTACTTC
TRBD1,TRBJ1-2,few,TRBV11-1,CASSRNMGQGGYTF,TGTGCCAGCAGTCGGAACATGGGACAGGGAGGCTACACCTTC
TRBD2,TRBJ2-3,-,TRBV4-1,CASSTTLAGRDLITQYF,TGCGCCAGCAGCACCACCTTAGCGGGGAGGGACTTGATTACGCAGTATTTT
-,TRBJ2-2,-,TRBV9,CASSVAVNTGELFF,TGTGCCAGCAGCGTAGCGGTGAACACCGGGGAGCTGTTTTTT
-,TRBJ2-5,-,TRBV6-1,CASRGPTRVETQYF,TGTGCCAGCAGGGGGCCGACTAGGGTAGAGACCCAGTACTTC
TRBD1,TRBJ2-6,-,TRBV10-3,CAISEAGRGRPSGANVLTF,TGTGCCATCAGTGAAGCGGGCAGGGGGCGCCCCTCTGGGGCCAACGTCCTGACTTTC
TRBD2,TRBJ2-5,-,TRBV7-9,CASSPTRLAGRETQYF,TGTGCCAGCAGCCCGACCCGACTAGCGGGAAGAGAGACCCAGTACTTC
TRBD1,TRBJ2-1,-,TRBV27,CASSLRGTGWDFLNNEQFF,TGTGCCAGCAGTTTAAGGGGGACAGGGTGGGACTTTCTTAACAATGAGCAGTTCTTC
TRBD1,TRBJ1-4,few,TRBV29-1,CSVYRGMDEKLFF,TGCAGCGTCTACAGGGGAATGGATGAAAAACTGTTTTTT
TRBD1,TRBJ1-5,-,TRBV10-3,CAISGGQPNQPQHF,TGTGCCATCAGTGGGGGACAGCCTAATCAGCCCCAGCATTTT
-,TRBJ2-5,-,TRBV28,CASSPPSEETQYF,TGTGCCAGCAGTCCCCCTTCTGAGGAGACCCAGTACTTC
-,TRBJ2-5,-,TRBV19,CASSTLVFETQYF,TGTGCCAGTAGTACGCTAGTTTTTGAGACCCAGTACTTC
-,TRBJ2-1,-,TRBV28,CASSGGSLGGNEQFF,TGTGCCAGCAGTGGGGGGAGCCTTGGGGGGAATGAGCAGTTCTTC
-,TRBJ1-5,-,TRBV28,CASSPRRGLSGNQPQHF,TGTGCCAGCAGTCCCCGACGGGGGTTGTCGGGCAATCAGCCCCAGCATTTT
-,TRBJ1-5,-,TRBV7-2,CASSLFRNGRNQPQHF,TGTGCCAGCAGCTTATTTCGTAACGGTCGGAATCAGCCCCAGCATTTT
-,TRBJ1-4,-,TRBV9,CASSARTGQSEKLFF,TGTGCCAGCAGCGCACGGACGGGACAAAGTGAAAAACTGTTTTTT
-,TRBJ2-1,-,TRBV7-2,CASRGVSSSYNEQFF,TGTGCCAGCCGGGGAGTCTCGAGCTCCTACAATGAGCAGTTCTTC
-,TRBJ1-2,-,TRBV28,CASTEFRSYGYTF,TGTGCCAGCACCGAGTTCCGTTCCTATGGCTACACCTTC
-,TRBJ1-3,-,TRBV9,CASSVRGGAGNTIYF,TGTGCCAGCAGCGTGAGAGGGGGAGCCGGAAACACCATATATTTT
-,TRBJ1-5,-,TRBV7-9,CASSLDTGNQPQHF,TGTGCCAGCAGCTTAGATACTGGCAATCAGCCCCAGCATTTT
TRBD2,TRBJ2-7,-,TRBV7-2,CASSLRGPGGPGRLAEQYF,TGTGCCAGCAGCTTAAGGGGACCGGGAGGGCCGGGGAGATTGGCCGAGCAGTACTTC
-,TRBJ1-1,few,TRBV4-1,CASSQDTIPGQNTEAFF,TGCGCCAGCAGCCAAGATACAATCCCGGGACAGAACACTGAAGCTTTCTTT
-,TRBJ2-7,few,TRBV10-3,CAISRKGVDYEQYF,TGTGCCATCAGCAGAAAGGGGGTCGACTACGAGCAGTACTTC
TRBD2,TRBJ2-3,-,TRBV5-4,CASSQKREQGWDTQYF,TGTGCCAGCAGCCAAAAGCGGGAGCAGGGTTGGGATACGCAGTATTTT
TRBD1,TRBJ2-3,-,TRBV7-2,CASRPGQVLDTQYF,TGTGCCAGTAGACCAGGACAGGTTCTGGATACGCAGTATTTT
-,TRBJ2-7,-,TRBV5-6,CASSFPFGGGRYEQYF,TGTGCCAGCAGCTTCCCCTTTGGAGGGGGCAGGTACGAGCAGTACTTC
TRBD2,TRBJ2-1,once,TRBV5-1,CASSWGLAGAYNEQFF,TGCGCCAGCAGCTGGGGACTAGCGGGAGCATATAATGAGCAGTTCTTC
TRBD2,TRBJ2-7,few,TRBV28,CASSLWGSGRAYEQYF,TGTGCCAGCAGTTTATGGGGTAGCGGGAGGGCATACGAGCAGTACTTC
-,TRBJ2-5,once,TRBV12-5,CASGNGVQETQYF,TGTGCTAGTGGCAACGGGGTGCAAGAGACCCAGTACTTC
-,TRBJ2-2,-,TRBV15,CATSSTPGRVRGGELFF,TGTGCCACCAGCTCCACCCCTGGACGGGTACGGGGTGGGGAGCTGTTTTTT
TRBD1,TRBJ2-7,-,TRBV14,CASSQGWDSPYEQYF,TGTGCCAGCAGCCAAGGGTGGGACAGCCCCTACGAGCAGTACTTC
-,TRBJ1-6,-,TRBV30,CAWMRQSYNSPLHF,TGTGCCTGGATGAGACAGAGTTATAATTCACCCCTCCACTTT
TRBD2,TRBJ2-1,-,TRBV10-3,CAILLAENNEQFF,TGTGCCATTCTACTAGCGGAAAACAATGAGCAGTTCTTC
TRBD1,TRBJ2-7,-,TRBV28,CASSDPGQGVSYEQYF,TGTGCCAGCAGTGACCCGGGACAGGGGGTTTCCTACGAGCAGTACTTC
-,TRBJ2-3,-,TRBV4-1,CASSHPTRGAVPDTQYF,TGCGCCAGCAGCCATCCCACCCGGGGGGCAGTCCCAGATACGCAGTATTTT
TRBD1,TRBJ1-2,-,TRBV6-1,CASSEGPSQGANGYTF,TGTGCCAGCAGTGAAGGACCCTCACAGGGGGCAAATGGCTACACCTTC